These 25 T cell receptor beta chains were all obtained from the same sample, sequenced in a study of blood T cell repertoires in COVID-19. Here immunoSEQ multiplex PCR was the method, and the copy in TCRdb shows in-frame clones only, minus some. The table lists 250,000 to 350,000 clones, about four fifths of them singletons. The sequencing input was peripheral blood. These receptors were taken from a person between 70 and 80 years old with COVID-19, enrolled during active disease.

The gene calls are TRBV1 and TRBJ1-3; TRBD1 reflects the table's D call only, with no check against the DNA. TRBV1 is a pseudogene locus. The length of the CDR3 is 16 residues. Here the CDR3 DNA reads TGCACCAGCAGCCAAGATGAGGACAGCTCTGGAAACACCATATATTTT. This translates into CTSSQDEDSSGNTIYF.

This chain connects TRBV6-6 to TRBJ2-3; D not certain. There are 14 residues in the CDR3. The germline V gene has CDR1 MNHNY and CDR2 SVGAGI (reference sequence). Trimming left V 0 bases short and J 4 bases short, with 8 bases between. The CDR3 coding sequence is TGTGCCAGCAGTTACTCAACTTCGTCAGATACGCAGTATTTT. It encodes CASSYSTSSDTQYF.

The CDR3 is CATRDIGAGELFF. CDR3 sequence (DNA): TGTGCCACTCGGGACATAGGGGCCGGGGAGCTGTTTTTT. The chain employs TRBV11-2 and TRBJ2-2; tentative D call: TRBD1 (6 bases). Germline CDR1 and CDR2: SGHAT and FQNNGV. Between the trimmed V and J ends, which lost 10 bases and 6 bases, there was a span of 15 bases. The CDR3 spans 13 residues.

In this sample, this clone turned up a few times. The chain employs TRBV4-3 and TRBJ1-3, with 7 bases identical to TRBD1. V lost 0 bases and J lost 1; bases outside the gene matches: 6. There are 17 residues in the CDR3. CDR1 is LGHNA and CDR2 is YSLEER in the germline V gene. The CDR3 protein is CASSQESTGLSGNTIYF. The CDR3 DNA reads as TGCGCCAGCAGCCAAGAGTCGACAGGGCTGTCTGGAAACACCATATATTTT.

This chain uses TRBV30 with TRBJ1-1; 7 positions match TRBD1. V lost 5 bases, J lost 5 bases, and 8 bases stayed unmatched. There are 13 residues in the CDR3. Germline V CDR1 and CDR2: GTSNPN, SVGIG (reference sequence). The CDR3 bases are TGTGCCTGGGACAGGGTCTCGGGGACTGAAGCTTTCTTT. Its protein product is CAWDRVSGTEAFF. Full variable domain (outside the CDR3, taken from reference TRBV30 and TRBJ1-1): SQTIHQWPATLVQPVGSPLSLECTVEGTSNPNLYWYRQAAGRGLQLLFYSVGIGQISSEVPQNLSASRPQDRQFILSSKKLLLSDSGFYLCAWDRVSGTEAFFGQGTRLTVV.

The chain combines TRBV18 with TRBJ2-7; 7 bases are shared with TRBD1. The germline gives CDR1 KGHSH, CDR2 LQKENI. V lost 5 bases to trimming and J lost 3 bases; unmatched junction nucleotides: 10. The CDR3 length is 15 residues. The CDR3 sequence is CASSSYGQALYEQYF. As DNA, the CDR3 is TGTGCCAGCTCATCATACGGACAGGCCCTCTACGAGCAGTACTTC.

V and J are TRBV6-2 or TRBV6-3 and TRBJ1-1, with D perhaps TRBD1 (6 bases). V was clipped by 0 bases and J by 5 bases, with 16 bases between them. The V gene's germline CDR1 is MNHEY and CDR2 SVGEGT. There are 16 residues in the CDR3. The CDR3, as DNA: TGTGCCAGCAGTTACTCGATAAAGCAGGGGAAGACTGAAGCTTTCTTT. Its protein is CASSYSIKQGKTEAFF.

This clone was recorded a few times. Additional DNA sequences in this sample encode the identical CDR3. The rearrangement uses TRBV15 and TRBJ1-1; D is perhaps TRBD1 (6 bases). The CDR3 sequence is 15 residues long. Germline V gene data show CDR1 as LNHNV and CDR2 as YYDKDF (reference sequence). Trimming took 2 bases from V and 1 from J, leaving 11 bases between them. The DNA of the CDR3 is TGTGCCACCAGCAGACCCTTGACAGGGAACACTGAAGCTTTCTTT. Amino acid sequence: CATSRPLTGNTEAFF.

The V call is TRBV29-1, the J call TRBJ2-7; TRBD1 agrees at 9 bases. The V gene's germline CDR1 is SQVTM and CDR2 ANQGSEA. This CDR3 region has 17 residues. V was pared by 7 bases and J by 3 bases, with 19 bases of the junction left unmatched. The CDR3 is CSAAGRTGAQFDYEQYF. The CDR3 nucleotides read TGCAGCGCCGCGGGGCGGACAGGGGCCCAGTTCGACTACGAGCAGTACTTC.

V usage is TRBV28 and J usage is TRBJ1-4, with 8 bases fitting TRBD1. Germline values: CDR1 MDHEN, CDR2 SYDVKM. This CDR3 is 16 amino acids long. Trimming at V came to 6 bases and at J to 4 bases, leaving 10 bases not matched to a gene. The CDR3 bases are TGTGCCAGCAGCGCTACTCGGACAGGGATTAATGAAAAACTGTTTTTT. Protein: CASSATRTGINEKLFF.

This rearrangement joins TRBV2 to TRBJ1-2, with D unresolved. The germline V and J ends were trimmed by 5 bases and 2 bases, with 9 bases remaining between them. Germline values: CDR1 SNHLY, CDR2 FYNNEI. This CDR3 is built from 13 residues. Here the CDR3 DNA reads TGTGCCAGCAGTCTAAAGACAAACTATGGCTACACCTTC. It codes for CASSLKTNYGYTF.

The rearrangement links TRBV4-1 to TRBJ1-2; the match to TRBD1 covers 10 bases. Per the germline V gene, CDR1 is MGHRA and CDR2 is YSYEKL. This CDR3 has 14 residues. J gave up 5 bases and V 1 base, and 1 base lay outside the gene matches. CDR3 sequence reads: CASSQGDRGYGYTF. CDR3 nucleotides: TGCGCCAGCAGCCAAGGGGACAGGGGATATGGCTACACCTTC.

The genes are TRBV27 and TRBJ1-5; 7 bases match TRBD1. The length of the CDR3 is 15 residues. The V segment lost 5 bases and the J segment 4 bases; nucleotides outside the gene matches: 8. Germline V gene lookup returns CDR1 MNHEY and CDR2 SMNVEV (reference sequence). The CDR3 coding sequence is TGTGCCAGCAGTCCCGCGCAGGGGGGTAATCAGCCCCAGCATTTT. Its protein product is CASSPAQGGNQPQHF.

The chain combines TRBV5-6 with TRBJ1-2; D possibly corresponds to TRBD1 (6 bases). The germline V and J ends were trimmed by 4 bases and 2 bases, with 18 bases remaining between them. Germline V CDR1 and CDR2: SGHDT, YYEEEE. The CDR3 is 16 residues long. The CDR3 nucleotides are TGTGCCAGCAGCCCCCAGGGGACCCTTTGGAACTATGGCTACACCTTC. Translated, it gives CASSPQGTLWNYGYTF.

V gene TRBV27 combines with J gene TRBJ2-7, with D perhaps TRBD1 (6 bases). Germline assignment: CDR1 MNHEY and CDR2 SMNVEV (reference sequence). CDR3 size: 17 residues. Trimming left V 0 bases short and J 3 bases short, with 18 bases between. As DNA, the CDR3 is TGTGCCAGCAGTTTATCCCCTTTACAGGGATTGGACTACGAGCAGTACTTC. Translated: CASSLSPLQGLDYEQYF.

The chain joins TRBV19 to TRBJ1-1, with D hard to call. Germline CDR1 LNHDA, CDR2 SQIVND (reference sequence). The length of the CDR3 is 15 residues. Trimming removed 1 base at V and 5 bases at J, with 14 bases between. The CDR3, as DNA: TGTGCCAGTAGTATAGCGGGAAAACCGAGTACTGAAGCTTTCTTT. Translating gives CASSIAGKPSTEAFF. Looking up the rest from reference TRBV19 and TRBJ1-1 gives the full variable domain: DGGITQSPKYLFRKEGQNVTLSCEQNLNHDAMYWYRQDPGQGLRLIYYSQIVNDFQKGDIAEGYSVSREKKESFPLTVTSAQKNPTAFYLCASSIAGKPSTEAFFGQGTRLTVV.

The rearrangement links TRBV20-1 to TRBJ2-1; tentatively, D is TRBD1 (5 bases). V shed 5 bases and J shed 14 bases, with 16 bases lying between them. The CDR3 spans 11 residues. CDR1 and CDR2 from the germline V gene are DFQATT and SNEGSKA (reference sequence). CDR3 sequence: CSALKGDKEFF. CDR3 nucleotides: TGCAGTGCTCTGAAAGGGGATAAGGAGTTCTTC.

The chain recombines TRBV28 with TRBJ1-1, with 8 bases aligning to TRBD1. V lost 4 bases, J lost 3 bases, and 4 bases stayed unmatched. CDR1 is MDHEN, CDR2 SYDVKM, per germline. This CDR3 is 14 amino acids long. CDR3 protein: CASSSQGGHTEAFF. The CDR3, as DNA: TGTGCCAGCAGTTCACAGGGGGGCCACACTGAAGCTTTCTTT.

J is TRBJ2-1 and V is TRBV29-1; TRBD2 matches 7 bases. This CDR3 contains 19 residues. The V segment lost 2 bases and the J segment 0 bases; nucleotides outside the gene matches: 16. CDR1 and CDR2 (germline): SQVTM, ANQGSEA. For the CDR3, the DNA is TGCAGCGTTGAATCCGGTCGTGAGGTAGCGGGCAACTCCTACAATGAGCAGTTCTTC. Its protein is CSVESGREVAGNSYNEQFF.

The chain recombines TRBV11-2 with TRBJ2-5, with 9 bases fitting TRBD2. J gave up 2 bases and V 6 bases, and 13 bases lay outside the gene matches. CDR1 and CDR2 from the germline V gene are SGHAT and FQNNGV. The CDR3 covers 17 residues. The CDR3 spells CASSVPLAGPIQETQYF. The CDR3 DNA reads TGTGCCAGCAGTGTTCCCCTAGCGGGACCGATACAAGAGACCCAGTACTTC.

V and J are TRBV5-6 and TRBJ1-3, with D possibly matching TRBD1 (6 bases). The CDR3 is 13 residues long. The V and J ends lost 4 bases and 4 bases respectively, with 9 bases between them. CDR1 and CDR2 (germline): SGHDT, YYEEEE. The CDR3, as DNA: TGTGCCAGCAGCCGTCAGGGGGGAAACACCATATATTTT. This encodes CASSRQGGNTIYF.

The J gene is TRBJ2-1, the V gene TRBV6-5; no clear D. Germline CDR1 and CDR2: MNHEY and SVGAGI. The CDR3 length is 15 residues. V was clipped by 6 bases and J by 7 bases, with 19 bases between them. CDR3 coding DNA: TGTGCCAGCAGCCCCCGGAGAGCCGCCACAAATGAGCAGTTCTTC. This translates into CASSPRRAATNEQFF.

The chain joins TRBV3-1 (or the pseudogene TRBV3-2) to TRBJ2-1; 9 bases align to TRBD2. This CDR3 comprises 16 residues. V lost 2 bases to trimming and J lost 5 bases; unmatched junction nucleotides: 7. Germline V gene data show CDR1 as LGHDT and CDR2 as YNNKEL (reference sequence). CDR3 sequence: CASSQSGLASNNEQFF. For the CDR3, the DNA is TGTGCCAGCAGCCAATCGGGACTAGCTAGTAACAATGAGCAGTTCTTC.

The V and J genes are TRBV2 and TRBJ2-1; TRBD2 agrees at 9 bases. Germline V lookup: CDR1 SNHLY, CDR2 FYNNEI. This CDR3 region has 14 residues. V lost 4 bases and J lost 4; bases outside the gene matches: 2. The CDR3 reads CASSGLAEYNEQFF. The CDR3 coding sequence is TGTGCCAGCAGTGGACTAGCGGAGTACAATGAGCAGTTCTTC.

The rearrangement links TRBV6-5 to TRBJ1-1, with a possible D match to TRBD1 (6 bases). With 5 bases removed from V and 1 base from J, the gap between germline ends came to 14 bases. This CDR3 region has 15 residues. Germline V lookup: CDR1 MNHEY, CDR2 SVGAGI. CDR3 residues: CASSPGQLTNTEAFF. The DNA of the CDR3 is TGTGCCAGCAGTCCCGGACAGTTAACGAACACTGAAGCTTTCTTT.